These 6 T cell receptor beta chains came from one sample sequenced in a study of blood T cell repertoires in COVID-19 (dated by TCRdb to 2018 to 2020). Libraries came from the immunoSEQ multiplex PCR assay. TCRdb holds this immuneACCESS table with in-frame rearrangements only. Some clones are missing; in checked studies, unresolved V genes explain under half, and the rest has no known cause. The sample table shows roughly 250,000 clones, and 70% to 90% are seen once. The ten largest make up around 2% of the sample. The sequenced material came from PBMCs or T cells enriched from blood (not recorded which). All receptors come from a woman aged 45-65 years who had recovered from COVID-19.

The V call is TRBV4-2, the J call TRBJ1-2; D might be TRBD1 (5 bases). V gave up 3 bases and J gave up 6 bases, with 20 bases separating them. Germline V gene sequence: CDR1 LGHNA, CDR2 YNFKEQ. This CDR3 contains 16 residues. CDR3 region: CASSQATRQSLNGYTF. The CDR3 DNA sequence: TGTGCCAGCAGCCAGGCAACCAGACAGAGCCTGAATGGCTACACCTTC.

J is TRBJ2-1 and V is TRBV5-1; D might be TRBD2 (6 bases). Trimming cost V 0 bases and J 7 bases, with 26 bases left between them. CDR1 SGHRS and CDR2 YFSETQ come from the germline V gene. The CDR3 has 19 residues. This CDR3 is CASSLGVYSPSGTANEQFF. The CDR3 DNA sequence: TGCGCCAGCAGCTTGGGGGTGTATTCTCCGTCAGGGACTGCAAATGAGCAGTTCTTC.

V usage is TRBV5-1 and J usage is TRBJ2-7, with 8 bases that match TRBD1. CDR1 and CDR2 from the germline V gene are SGHRS and YFSETQ. The CDR3 runs to 15 residues. V was pared by 0 bases and J by 0 bases, with 2 bases of the junction left unmatched. The CDR3 reads CASSLGQGLSYEQYF. The CDR3 coding sequence is TGCGCCAGCAGCTTGGGACAGGGGCTCTCCTACGAGCAGTACTTC.

The J gene is TRBJ2-7, the V gene TRBV3-1 (or the pseudogene TRBV3-2), with TRBD2 identical over 8 bases. After removal of 1 base from V and 5 bases from J, the junction contained 7 bases not matched to a gene. Per germline, CDR1 LGHDT and CDR2 YNNKEL (reference sequence). This CDR3 has 15 residues. The CDR3 DNA sequence: TGTGCCAGCAGCCAAGGTAGCGGGAAGACCCACGAGCAGTACTTC. Translated: CASSQGSGKTHEQYF.

V is TRBV12-5 and J is TRBJ2-3, with 7 bases that match TRBD2. The CDR3 totals 13 residues. The V and J ends lost 3 bases and 4 bases, in that order; junction bases with no gene match: 1. Germline values: CDR1 LGHNT, CDR2 FRNRAP. The CDR3 DNA follows: TGTGCTAGTGGTTTTGCGGGAGCAGATACGCAGTATTTT. Translating gives CASGFAGADTQYF.

The V call is TRBV6-1, the J call TRBJ2-1; 13 nucleotides agree with TRBD2. The V and J ends lost 4 bases and 7 bases, in that order; junction bases with no gene match: 7. Germline V lookup: CDR1 MNHNS, CDR2 SASEGT. This CDR3 contains 16 residues. Written as DNA, the CDR3 is TGTGCCAGCAGTGGGACTAGCGGGAGTCTCGGAAATGAGCAGTTCTTC. Amino acids: CASSGTSGSLGNEQFF.